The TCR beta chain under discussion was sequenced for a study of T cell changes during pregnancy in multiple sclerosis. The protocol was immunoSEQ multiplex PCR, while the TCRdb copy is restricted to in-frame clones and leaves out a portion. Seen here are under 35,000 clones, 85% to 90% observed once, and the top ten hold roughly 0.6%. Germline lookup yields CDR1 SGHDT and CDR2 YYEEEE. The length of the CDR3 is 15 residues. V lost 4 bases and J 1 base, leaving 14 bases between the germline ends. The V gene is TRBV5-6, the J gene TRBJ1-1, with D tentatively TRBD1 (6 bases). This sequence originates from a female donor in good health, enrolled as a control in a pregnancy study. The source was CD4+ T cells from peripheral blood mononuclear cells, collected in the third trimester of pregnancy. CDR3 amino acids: CASSTTGQGNTEAFF. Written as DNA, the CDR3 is TGTGCCAGCAGCACCACAGGGCAGGGGAACACTGAAGCTTTCTTT.